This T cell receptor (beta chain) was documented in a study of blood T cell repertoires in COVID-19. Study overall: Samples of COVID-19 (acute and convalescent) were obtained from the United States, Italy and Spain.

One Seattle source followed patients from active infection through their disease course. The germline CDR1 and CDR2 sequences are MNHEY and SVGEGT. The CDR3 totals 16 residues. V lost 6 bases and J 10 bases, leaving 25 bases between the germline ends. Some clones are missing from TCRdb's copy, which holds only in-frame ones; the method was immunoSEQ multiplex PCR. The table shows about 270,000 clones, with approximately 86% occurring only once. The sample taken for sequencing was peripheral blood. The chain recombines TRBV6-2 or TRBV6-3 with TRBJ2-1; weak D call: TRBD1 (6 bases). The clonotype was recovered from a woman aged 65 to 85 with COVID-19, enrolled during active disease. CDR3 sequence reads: CASSRMTSSGHTEQFF. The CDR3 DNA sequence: TGTGCCAGCAGCCGCATGACCTCATCGGGACACACGGAGCAGTTCTTC.